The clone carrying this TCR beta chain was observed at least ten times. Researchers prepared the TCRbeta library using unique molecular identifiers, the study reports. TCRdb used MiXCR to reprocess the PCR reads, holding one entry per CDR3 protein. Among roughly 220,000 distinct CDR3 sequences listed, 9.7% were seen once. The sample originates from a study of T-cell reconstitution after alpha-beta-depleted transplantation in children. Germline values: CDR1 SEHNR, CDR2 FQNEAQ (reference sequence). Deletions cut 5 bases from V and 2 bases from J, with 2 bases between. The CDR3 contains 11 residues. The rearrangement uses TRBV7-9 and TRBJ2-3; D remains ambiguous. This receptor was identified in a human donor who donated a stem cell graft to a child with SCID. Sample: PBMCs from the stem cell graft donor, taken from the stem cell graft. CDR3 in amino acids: CASSHTDTQYF. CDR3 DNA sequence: TGTGCCAGCAGCCACACAGATACGCAGTATTTT.